The next 14 T cell receptor beta chains were all read from a single sample in a study of neurological immune-mediated disorders. TCRdb reanalysed the 5' RACE reads using MiXCR and keeps one entry per CDR3 protein. The sample contains about 40,000 distinct CDR3 sequences, over 2% of which appear only once. The sequencing input was PBMCs. The receptors originated from a man aged 50 or older with multiple sclerosis.

At least ten counts were recorded for this clonotype. The gene calls are TRBV9 and TRBJ2-3; the D is unclear. V shed 6 bases and J shed 2 bases, with 16 bases lying between them. The CDR3 totals 15 residues. Germline V lookup: CDR1 SGDLS, CDR2 YYNGEE. CDR3 coding DNA: TGTGCCAGCACCCGAATGCACACCCTCACAGATACGCAGTATTTT. The encoded protein is CASTRMHTLTDTQYF.

This clonotype was counted many times. V and J are TRBV3-1 and TRBJ2-1, with D perhaps TRBD2 (7 bases). V was trimmed by 5 bases and J by 0 bases, leaving 20 bases between them. CDR3 length: 18 residues. Germline V CDR1 and CDR2: LGHDT, YNNKEL (reference sequence). The CDR3 region is CASSAREGETSSYNEQFF. Written as DNA, the CDR3 is TGTGCCAGCAGCGCCAGGGAGGGGGAAACTAGCTCCTACAATGAGCAGTTCTTC.

This clonotype showed up many times. The J gene is TRBJ1-1, the V gene TRBV5-1, with TRBD1 as a possible D gene (5 bases). V lost 4 bases to trimming and J lost 1 base, with 14 bases between them. Per germline, CDR1 SGHRS and CDR2 YFSETQ. The CDR3 contains 15 residues. The CDR3: CASSPLTAKNTEAFF. CDR3 in DNA: TGCGCCAGCAGCCCTCTGACAGCCAAGAACACTGAAGCTTTCTTT.

This clonotype turned up a few times. A junction end diverges from the germline sequence, so it may reflect a read error. The rearrangement uses TRBV18 and TRBJ1-5; D is perhaps TRBD1 (5 bases). There are 14 residues in the CDR3. Germline V CDR1 and CDR2: KGHSH, LQKENI. In DNA form, the CDR3 reads TGTGCCAGCTCACCGACAGAAAGATATCAGCCCCAGAATTTT. It encodes CASSPTERYQPQNF.

This clonotype was counted at least ten times. Possible read error: a much larger clone is one base away. The chain combines TRBV15 with TRBJ2-6, with TRBD1 matching 9 bases. Germline V gene sequence: CDR1 LNHNV, CDR2 YYDKDF (reference sequence). The CDR3 extends over 16 amino acids. CDR3 DNA sequence: TGTGCCACCGGACGGGACAGGGACTCTGGGGCCAAAGTCCTGACTTTC. Protein product: CATGRDRDSGAKVLTF.

This clonotype was recorded many times. The rearrangement links TRBV7-9 to TRBJ2-4, with D possibly being TRBD2 (5 bases). V lost 5 bases to trimming and J lost 3 bases, with 8 bases between them. Germline V CDR1 and CDR2: SEHNR, FQNEAQ (reference sequence). The CDR3 is 13 residues long. CDR3 region: CASSLRDKNIQYF. The CDR3 nucleotides read TGTGCCAGCAGCCTCCGGGACAAAAACATTCAGTACTTC.

This clonotype was counted at least ten times. The chain has TRBV5-6 and TRBJ1-1; TRBD1 might be the D (5 bases). This CDR3 spans 15 amino acids. Germline V gene data show CDR1 as SGHDT and CDR2 as YYEEEE. Trimming shortened V by 2 bases and J by 5 bases, and 16 bases separated the two germline ends. The CDR3 is CASSLGLGAGTEAFF. The DNA for the CDR3 is TGTGCCAGCAGCTTAGGGCTTGGGGCCGGGACTGAAGCTTTCTTT.

This clonotype was counted ten times or more. The rearrangement links TRBV24-1 to TRBJ2-1; D not certain. This CDR3 comprises 11 residues. V lost 5 bases, J lost 6 bases, and 4 bases lay in between. Looked up from germline, CDR1 is KGHDR and CDR2 is SFDVKD. The CDR3 DNA reads as TGTGCCACCAGTGGGTTCAATGAGCAGTTCTTC. Its translation: CATSGFNEQFF.

Remarks on this clonotype: A much larger clonotype is one base distant, so this may be a read error. The chain employs TRBV28 and TRBJ1-2; D is uncertain. Germline V gene lookup returns CDR1 MDHEN and CDR2 SYDVKM. Trimming removed 2 bases at V and 4 bases at J, with 8 bases between. The CDR3 spans 13 residues. CDR3 nucleotides: TGTGCCAGCAGTTTAAAAAGGGCCTATGGCTACACCTTC. This sequence encodes CASSLKRAYGYTF.

This clonotype showed up many times. The V gene is TRBV15, the J gene TRBJ2-3; D not resolved. Looked up from germline, CDR1 is LNHNV and CDR2 is YYDKDF (reference sequence). This CDR3 has 15 amino acids. The germline V and J ends were trimmed by 0 bases and 4 bases, with 11 bases remaining between them. CDR3 sequence (DNA): TGTGCCACCAGCAGAGAAGGGTGGCGCCCAGATACGCAGTATTTT. This sequence encodes CATSREGWRPDTQYF.

In this sample, this clonotype turned up many times. V is TRBV5-1 and J is TRBJ1-1; tentative D call: TRBD1 (5 bases). This CDR3 has 16 amino acids. CDR1 SGHRS and CDR2 YFSETQ come from the germline V gene. V gave up 3 bases and J gave up 1 base, with 16 bases separating them. In DNA, the CDR3 is TGCGCCAGCAGCTCAACTAGGGGACGGCAGAACACTGAAGCTTTCTTT. Translated: CASSSTRGRQNTEAFF.

This clonotype was seen at least ten times. This chain links TRBV20-1 with TRBJ1-4; D uncertain. Germline CDR1 is DFQATT and CDR2 is SNEGSKA (reference sequence). The length of the CDR3 is 14 residues. V lost 4 bases and J lost 5, with 14 bases in between. CDR3 sequence: CSANHGGRNEKLFF. In DNA form, the CDR3 reads TGCAGTGCTAACCACGGCGGGAGGAATGAAAAACTGTTTTTT.

This clonotype was seen at least ten times. The chain carries TRBV5-1 and TRBJ2-7, with D unresolved. The germline V and J ends were trimmed by 2 bases and 6 bases, with 9 bases remaining between them. The CDR3 runs 12 residues. Germline assignment: CDR1 SGHRS and CDR2 YFSETQ. CDR3 residues: CASSLQGPEQYF. In DNA form, the CDR3 reads TGCGCCAGCAGCTTACAAGGGCCCGAGCAGTACTTC.

This clonotype was seen ten or more times. The CDR3 loop is CAIRGEAGQPQHF. CDR3 bases: TGTGCCATCAGGGGGGAGGCAGGCCAGCCCCAGCATTTT. The gene calls are TRBV10-3 and TRBJ1-5, with D perhaps matching TRBD1 (5 bases). V shed 6 bases and J shed 7 bases, with 13 bases lying between them. The CDR3 totals 13 residues. CDR1 ENHRY and CDR2 SYGVKD come from the germline V gene.